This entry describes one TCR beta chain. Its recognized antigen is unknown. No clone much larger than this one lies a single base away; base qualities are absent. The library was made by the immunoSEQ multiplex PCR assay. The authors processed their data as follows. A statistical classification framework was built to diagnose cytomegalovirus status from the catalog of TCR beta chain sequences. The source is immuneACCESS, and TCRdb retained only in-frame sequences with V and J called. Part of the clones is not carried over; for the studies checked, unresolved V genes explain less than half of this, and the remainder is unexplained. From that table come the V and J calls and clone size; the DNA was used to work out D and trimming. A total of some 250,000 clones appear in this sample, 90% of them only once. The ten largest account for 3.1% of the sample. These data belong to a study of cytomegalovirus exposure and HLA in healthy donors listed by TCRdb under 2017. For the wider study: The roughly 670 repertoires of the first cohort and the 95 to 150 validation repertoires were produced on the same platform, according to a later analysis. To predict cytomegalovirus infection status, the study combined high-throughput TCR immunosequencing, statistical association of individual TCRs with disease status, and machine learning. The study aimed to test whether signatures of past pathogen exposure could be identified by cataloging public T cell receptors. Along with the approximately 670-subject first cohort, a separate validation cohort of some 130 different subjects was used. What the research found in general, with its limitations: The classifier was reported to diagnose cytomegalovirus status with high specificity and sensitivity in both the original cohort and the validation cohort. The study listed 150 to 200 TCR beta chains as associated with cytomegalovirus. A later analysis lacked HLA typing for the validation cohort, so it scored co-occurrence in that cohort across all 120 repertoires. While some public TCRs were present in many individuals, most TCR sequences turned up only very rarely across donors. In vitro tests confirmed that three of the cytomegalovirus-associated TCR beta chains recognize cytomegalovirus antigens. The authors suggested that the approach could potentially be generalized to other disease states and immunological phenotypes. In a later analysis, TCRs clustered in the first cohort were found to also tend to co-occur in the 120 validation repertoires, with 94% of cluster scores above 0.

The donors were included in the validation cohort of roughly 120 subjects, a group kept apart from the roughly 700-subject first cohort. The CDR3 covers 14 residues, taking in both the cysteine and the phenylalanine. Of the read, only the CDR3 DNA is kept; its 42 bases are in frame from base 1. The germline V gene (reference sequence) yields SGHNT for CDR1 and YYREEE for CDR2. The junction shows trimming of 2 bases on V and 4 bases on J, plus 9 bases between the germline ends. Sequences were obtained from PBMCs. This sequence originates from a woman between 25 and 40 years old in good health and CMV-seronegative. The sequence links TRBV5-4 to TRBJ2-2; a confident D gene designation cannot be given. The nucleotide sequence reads TGTGCCAGCAGCTTTTCAGGTTCCACCGGGGAGCTGTTTTTT. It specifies CASSFSGSTGELFF.